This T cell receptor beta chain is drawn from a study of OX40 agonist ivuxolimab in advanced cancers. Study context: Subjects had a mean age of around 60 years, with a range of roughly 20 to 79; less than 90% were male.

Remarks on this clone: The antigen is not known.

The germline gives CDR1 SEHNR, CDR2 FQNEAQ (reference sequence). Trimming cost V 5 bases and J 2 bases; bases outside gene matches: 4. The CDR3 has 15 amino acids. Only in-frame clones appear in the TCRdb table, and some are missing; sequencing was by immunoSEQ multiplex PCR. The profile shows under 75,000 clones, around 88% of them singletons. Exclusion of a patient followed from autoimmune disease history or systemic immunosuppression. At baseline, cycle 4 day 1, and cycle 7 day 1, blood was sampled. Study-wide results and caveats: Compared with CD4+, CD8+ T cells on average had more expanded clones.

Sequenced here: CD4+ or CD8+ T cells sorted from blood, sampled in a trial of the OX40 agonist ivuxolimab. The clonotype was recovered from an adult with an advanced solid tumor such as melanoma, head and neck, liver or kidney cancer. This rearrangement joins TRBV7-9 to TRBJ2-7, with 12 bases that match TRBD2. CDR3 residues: CASSQRLAGAYEQYF. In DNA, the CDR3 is TGTGCCAGCAGCCAACGACTAGCGGGAGCCTACGAGCAGTACTTC.